The 30 T cell receptor beta chains given below trace back to one sample, sequenced in a study of T cell changes during pregnancy in multiple sclerosis. TCRdb's table, derived via immunoSEQ multiplex PCR, lists solely in-frame clones and lacks some. The sample shows approximately 70,000 clones, roughly 92% of them seen only once. The source material was peripheral blood, sampled in the first trimester of pregnancy. Receptors originate from a female donor in good health, enrolled as a control in a pregnancy study.

This clone was found a few times. The chain links TRBV18 to TRBJ2-1; weak D call: TRBD2 (6 bases). The germline V gene encodes CDR1 KGHSH and CDR2 LQKENI. The CDR3 sequence is 16 residues long. Trimming stripped 0 bases from V and 5 bases from J, with 14 bases between. The CDR3 loop is CASSPPGLQLNNEQFF. DNA of the CDR3: TGTGCCAGCTCACCACCGGGACTCCAACTTAACAATGAGCAGTTCTTC.

A few counts support this clone. The V and J genes are TRBV28 and TRBJ1-2, with 8 bases matching TRBD1. The CDR3 is made up of 15 amino acids. The germline V gene encodes CDR1 MDHEN and CDR2 SYDVKM. V lost 4 bases, J lost 4 bases, and 8 bases stayed unmatched. The CDR3 protein is CASSSPPGQVYGYTF. The CDR3 coding sequence is TGTGCCAGCAGTTCTCCGCCGGGACAGGTCTATGGCTACACCTTC.

This rearrangement joins TRBV6-5 to TRBJ2-7, with D maybe TRBD1 (5 bases). V was clipped by 2 bases and J by 7 bases, with 6 bases between them. The CDR3 has 11 residues. Germline CDR1 and CDR2: MNHEY and SVGAGI. The CDR3 DNA reads as TGTGCCAGCAGTTACAGGGGTGAGCAGTACTTC. Translation: CASSYRGEQYF.

This chain uses TRBV5-1 with TRBJ1-2, with a possible D match to TRBD1 (5 bases). The CDR3 is 16 residues long. CDR1 and CDR2 from the germline V gene are SGHRS and YFSETQ. V lost 0 bases, J lost 8 bases, and 20 bases lay in between. The CDR3 spells CASSLAIGGGIDGYTF. Written as DNA, the CDR3 is TGCGCCAGCAGCTTGGCTATCGGGGGAGGCATCGACGGCTACACCTTC.

Points on this clone: One end of the junction is discordant with germline, which a read error may explain. V and J are TRBV10-1 and TRBJ2-1, with D uncertain. CDR3 length: 10 residues. Germline-derived CDR1 and CDR2 are WNHNN and SYGVQD (reference sequence). For the CDR3, the DNA is TGCGCCAGTACCTACTATGAGCAGTTCTTC. It is translated as CASTYYEQFF.

This chain links TRBV9 with TRBJ2-3, with D possibly being TRBD2 (6 bases). Trimming cost V 4 bases and J 6 bases, with 6 bases left between them. CDR3 size: 11 residues. CDR1 and CDR2 from the germline V gene are SGDLS and YYNGEE. The DNA of the CDR3 is TGTGCCAGCAGCCGGGGGGATACGCAGTATTTT. Residues: CASSRGDTQYF.

This clone was recorded only once. J is TRBJ2-7 and V is TRBV28, with 7 bases matching TRBD1. V was pared by 5 bases and J by 1 base, with 8 bases of the junction left unmatched. The CDR3 extends over 15 amino acids. CDR1 MDHEN and CDR2 SYDVKM come from the germline V gene. Here the CDR3 DNA reads TGTGCCAGCAGTACATCCGGGACAGCTTCCTACGAGCAGTACTTC. This gives the protein CASSTSGTASYEQYF.

The count of this clone is one. The J gene is TRBJ2-3, the V gene TRBV5-1, with 8 bases that match TRBD1. CDR1 SGHRS and CDR2 YFSETQ come from the germline V gene. The CDR3 totals 14 residues. V lost 4 bases, J lost 5 bases, and 6 bases stayed unmatched. CDR3 sequence (DNA): TGCGCCAGCAGCCCCGGACAGGGACAAGATACGCAGTATTTT. Its translation is CASSPGQGQDTQYF. The full variable domain, completed using reference TRBV5-1 and TRBJ2-3, is KAGVTQTPRYLIKTRGQQVTLSCSPISGHRSVSWYQQTPGQGLQFLFEYFSETQRNKGNFPGRFSGRQFSNSRSEMNVSTLELGDSALYLCASSPGQGQDTQYFGPGTRLTVL.

The V and J genes are TRBV6-1 and TRBJ1-6, with a weak D call TRBD1 (5 bases). The ends were cut back, 1 base at V and 9 bases at J, with 10 bases in the middle. The germline V gene encodes CDR1 MNHNS and CDR2 SASEGT. This CDR3 contains 14 residues. The CDR3: CASSEGGGSSPLHF. CDR3 DNA sequence: TGTGCCAGCAGTGAAGGGGGGGGGAGTTCACCCCTCCACTTT.

The chain couples TRBV5-1 to TRBJ2-4, with a weak D call TRBD1 (6 bases). Deletions cut 4 bases from V and 9 bases from J, with 14 bases between. Looked up from germline, CDR1 is SGHRS and CDR2 is YFSETQ. This CDR3 comprises 13 residues. Here the CDR3 reads CASSTAGQRIQYF. DNA for the CDR3: TGCGCCAGCAGCACTGCTGGACAGCGCATTCAGTACTTC.

The chain carries TRBV6-5 and TRBJ2-7; 7 nucleotides agree with TRBD1. Germline-derived CDR1 and CDR2 are MNHEY and SVGAGI. There are 14 residues in the CDR3. V trimming: 4 bases; J trimming: 2 bases; junction bases outside the gene matches: 5. The CDR3 sequence: CASSFSQGTYEQYF. In DNA, the CDR3 is TGTGCCAGCAGTTTCTCACAGGGGACCTACGAGCAGTACTTC.

The rearrangement links TRBV30 to TRBJ1-2; no reliable D call. V lost 2 bases to trimming and J lost 8 bases, with 21 bases between them. Germline CDR1 is GTSNPN and CDR2 is SVGIG (reference sequence). The CDR3 covers 15 residues. CDR3 sequence reads: CAWSWVTQLLVGYTF. CDR3 in DNA: TGTGCCTGGAGTTGGGTGACACAGCTGCTGGTCGGCTACACCTTC.

The chain links TRBV6-6 to TRBJ1-4; tentatively, D is TRBD1 (6 bases). Germline CDR1 and CDR2: MNHNY and SVGAGI (reference sequence). This CDR3 is built from 15 residues. V dropped 7 bases and J dropped 7 bases, with 19 bases sitting between them. For the CDR3, the DNA is TGTGCCAGCACCCTACTCTACGGACAGTTTGAAAAACTGTTTTTT. Translating gives CASTLLYGQFEKLFF.

The chain carries TRBV6-1 and TRBJ2-3; 14 bases map to TRBD2. This CDR3 comprises 15 residues. Losses at the gene ends were 7 bases for V and 4 bases for J; bases not matched to a gene: 4. Germline assignment: CDR1 MNHNS and CDR2 SASEGT. CDR3 amino acids: CASTGLAGGADTQYF. CDR3 sequence (DNA): TGTGCCAGCACCGGACTAGCGGGAGGTGCAGATACGCAGTATTTT.

This chain uses TRBV11-2 with TRBJ2-3; TRBD2 matches at 9 bases. There are 16 residues in the CDR3. The J segment lost 0 bases and the V segment lost 6 bases, leaving 7 bases of the junction unmatched. Germline V gives CDR1 SGHAT, CDR2 FQNNGV. CDR3 DNA sequence: TGTGCCAGCAGGCTTGAGGCGGGAGGGAGCACAGATACGCAGTATTTT. Protein: CASRLEAGGSTDTQYF.

This clone was seen just once. The rearrangement joins TRBV5-4 to TRBJ1-1; possible D gene TRBD1, 6 bases. V shed 10 bases and J shed 1 base, with 17 bases lying between them. Germline assignment: CDR1 SGHNT and CDR2 YYREEE (reference sequence). The CDR3 is made up of 14 amino acids. The CDR3 DNA is TGTGCCGGCCTATGGCTAGGGGGGAACACTGAAGCTTTCTTT. It translates to CAGLWLGGNTEAFF.

The chain carries TRBV30 and TRBJ2-6; 7 bases are a match to TRBD1. The CDR3 loop spans 18 amino acids. CDR1 is GTSNPN, CDR2 SVGIG, per germline (reference sequence). Trimming removed 5 bases from V and 0 bases from J; junction bases left unmatched: 13. In nucleotides, the CDR3 is TGTGCCTGGCGTCAATTGACAGGGAACAGCTCTGGGGCCAACGTCCTGACTTTC. This sequence encodes CAWRQLTGNSSGANVLTF. The full variable domain, in which reference TRBV30 and TRBJ2-6 provide the parts outside the CDR3, is SQTIHQWPATLVQPVGSPLSLECTVEGTSNPNLYWYRQAAGRGLQLLFYSVGIGQISSEVPQNLSASRPQDRQFILSSKKLLLSDSGFYLCAWRQLTGNSSGANVLTFGAGSRLTVL.

The chain uses TRBV4-1 and TRBJ2-5, with 11 bases matching TRBD1. J gave up 5 bases and V 4 bases, and 6 bases lay outside the gene matches. Germline V gives CDR1 MGHRA, CDR2 YSYEKL. The CDR3 spans 15 residues. CDR3 sequence: CASSPGTGGIETQYF. The CDR3 bases are TGCGCCAGCAGCCCAGGGACAGGGGGTATTGAGACCCAGTACTTC.

The chain recombines TRBV5-1 with TRBJ2-1; 11 bases line up with TRBD2. The junction had 11 bases not matched to a gene; V was cut back by 0 bases and J by 6 bases. Per the germline V gene, CDR1 is SGHRS and CDR2 is YFSETQ. The CDR3 contains 18 residues. DNA of the CDR3: TGCGCCAGCAGCTTGGCCCCCTTTCTAGCGGGAGGTGGCAATGAGCAGTTCTTC. Translating it yields CASSLAPFLAGGGNEQFF.

This clone was seen just once. The rearrangement joins TRBV2 to TRBJ2-1; D might be TRBD1 (5 bases). Deletions cut 10 bases from V and 0 bases from J, with 10 bases between. The CDR3 is made up of 13 amino acids. The germline gives CDR1 SNHLY, CDR2 FYNNEI. In DNA form, the CDR3 reads TGTGCCACACAGGACCGCTCCTACAATGAGCAGTTCTTC. It specifies CATQDRSYNEQFF. Full variable domain (remainder filled in from reference TRBV2 and TRBJ2-1): EPEVTQTPSHQVTQMGQEVILRCVPISNHLYFYWYRQILGQKVEFLVSFYNNEISEKSEIFDDQFSVERPDGSNFTLKIRSTKLEDSAMYFCATQDRSYNEQFFGPGTRLTVL.

The rearrangement uses TRBV6-5 and TRBJ2-7, with TRBD2 identical over 7 bases. After removal of 9 bases from V and 0 bases from J, the junction contained 8 bases not matched to a gene. This CDR3 is 14 amino acids long. From germline, CDR1 is MNHEY and CDR2 SVGAGI. CDR3 sequence (DNA): TGTGCCAGTAGCACCGGGACTAACTCCTACGAGCAGTACTTC. Protein sequence: CASSTGTNSYEQYF.

The gene calls are TRBV6-1 and TRBJ2-7; unclear D gene. V lost 3 bases to trimming and J lost 1 base, with 19 bases between them. The CDR3 consists of 17 residues. CDR1 and CDR2 from the germline V gene are MNHNS and SASEGT. The CDR3 region is CASSDEVGSVTSYEQYF. The CDR3 coding sequence is TGTGCCAGCAGTGATGAGGTCGGAAGCGTCACTTCCTACGAGCAGTACTTC.

By share of the sample, this clone is medium-sized (0.01 to 0.1%). V usage is TRBV25-1 and J usage is TRBJ1-1; D gene unclear. The germline V gene has CDR1 MGHDK and CDR2 SYGVNS. The CDR3 loop spans 14 amino acids. V lost 4 bases to trimming and J lost 0 bases, with 9 bases between them. The CDR3 reads CASSGSAMNTEAFF. The CDR3 DNA reads TGTGCCAGCAGTGGTAGCGCCATGAACACTGAAGCTTTCTTT. Complete variable domain (other parts from reference TRBV25-1 and TRBJ1-1): EADIYQTPRYLVIGTGKKITLECSQTMGHDKMYWYQQDPGMELHLIHYSYGVNSTEKGDLSSESTVSRIRTEHFPLTLESARPSHTSQYLCASSGSAMNTEAFFGQGTRLTVV.

The rearrangement uses TRBV29-1 and TRBJ1-1, with D perhaps TRBD1 (5 bases). Germline values: CDR1 SQVTM, CDR2 ANQGSEA. The CDR3 loop spans 14 amino acids. Between the trimmed V and J ends, which lost 2 bases and 0 bases, there was a span of 10 bases. CDR3 sequence: CSVELRAMNTEAFF. In nucleotides, the CDR3 is TGCAGCGTTGAACTCAGGGCTATGAACACTGAAGCTTTCTTT. Full variable domain (outside the CDR3, taken from reference TRBV29-1 and TRBJ1-1): SAVISQKPSRDICQRGTSLTIQCQVDSQVTMMFWYRQQPGQSLTLIATANQGSEATYESGFVIDKFPISRPNLTFSTLTVSNMSPEDSSIYLCSVELRAMNTEAFFGQGTRLTVV.

The chain employs TRBV5-1 and TRBJ2-1; perhaps TRBD2 as D (6 bases). This CDR3 has 15 residues. Trimming cost V 4 bases and J 7 bases, with 18 bases left between them. Germline assignment: CDR1 SGHRS and CDR2 YFSETQ. In DNA, the CDR3 is TGCGCCAGCAGCGGGACTTCCCCAGGATTGAATGAGCAGTTCTTC. It codes for CASSGTSPGLNEQFF.

V and J are TRBV6-5 and TRBJ2-3; possible D gene TRBD2, 6 bases. Trimming removed 7 bases from V and 4 bases from J, with 15 bases in between. CDR1 and CDR2 from the germline V gene are MNHEY and SVGAGI. The CDR3 has 14 amino acids. The CDR3, as DNA: TGTGCCAGCAACGGGAGACTGGCGGCAGATACGCAGTATTTT. This gives the protein CASNGRLAADTQYF.

The sample holds one count of this clone. The J gene is TRBJ1-1, the V gene TRBV28, with a weak D call TRBD1 (6 bases). V dropped 2 bases and J dropped 1 base, with 8 bases sitting between them. The germline gives CDR1 MDHEN, CDR2 SYDVKM. The CDR3 runs to 14 residues. The CDR3 coding sequence is TGTGCCAGCAGTTTACCGACAGGGAACACTGAAGCTTTCTTT. This encodes CASSLPTGNTEAFF.

This chain uses TRBV19 with TRBJ2-7, with 8 bases identical to TRBD1. Germline-derived CDR1 and CDR2 are LNHDA and SQIVND (reference sequence). The CDR3 is 15 residues long. After removal of 2 bases from V and 1 base from J, the junction contained 4 bases not matched to a gene. The CDR3 nucleotides are TGTGCCAGTAGTATAACGACAGGGGATTCCTACGAGCAGTACTTC. Translating it yields CASSITTGDSYEQYF.

The chain carries TRBV19 and TRBJ2-7; maybe TRBD2 (6 bases). The germline gives CDR1 LNHDA, CDR2 SQIVND (reference sequence). This CDR3 contains 15 residues. The V end lost 3 bases, the J end lost 3 bases, and 15 bases lay between the germline ends. The CDR3 bases are TGTGCCAGTAGTATTGGAGGGTCCCCGCTCTACGAGCAGTACTTC. This encodes CASSIGGSPLYEQYF.

This clone was detected only a few times. V usage is TRBV28 and J usage is TRBJ2-1; 10 bases are a match to TRBD1. This CDR3 comprises 15 residues. CDR1 is MDHEN, CDR2 SYDVKM, per germline. The V and J ends lost 4 bases and 3 bases, in that order; junction bases with no gene match: 3. The CDR3 loop is CASSSGTGDYNEQFF. The DNA for the CDR3 is TGTGCCAGCAGTTCAGGGACAGGGGACTACAATGAGCAGTTCTTC.